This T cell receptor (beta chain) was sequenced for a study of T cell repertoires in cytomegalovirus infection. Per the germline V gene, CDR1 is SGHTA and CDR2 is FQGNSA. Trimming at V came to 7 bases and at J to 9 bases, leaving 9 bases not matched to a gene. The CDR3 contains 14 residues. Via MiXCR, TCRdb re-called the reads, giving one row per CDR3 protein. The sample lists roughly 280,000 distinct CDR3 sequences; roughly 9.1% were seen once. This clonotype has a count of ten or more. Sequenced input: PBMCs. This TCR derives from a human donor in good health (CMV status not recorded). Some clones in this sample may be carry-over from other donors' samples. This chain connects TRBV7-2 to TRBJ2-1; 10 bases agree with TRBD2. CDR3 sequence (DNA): TGTGCCAGCACCGAGGCCGGGACTAGCGCTGAGCAGTTCTTC. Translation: CASTEAGTSAEQFF.